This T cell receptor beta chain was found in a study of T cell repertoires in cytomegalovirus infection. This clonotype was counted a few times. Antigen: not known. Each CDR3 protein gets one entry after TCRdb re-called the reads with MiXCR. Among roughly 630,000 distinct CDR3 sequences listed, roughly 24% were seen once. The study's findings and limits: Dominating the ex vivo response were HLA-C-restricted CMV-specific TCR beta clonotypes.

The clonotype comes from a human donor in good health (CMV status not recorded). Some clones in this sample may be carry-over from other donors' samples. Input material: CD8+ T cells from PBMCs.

In DNA, the CDR3 is TGTGCCAGCAGTTATTCTCGCTATAGTCCCGGGGAGCTGTTTTTT. It encodes CASSYSRYSPGELFF. V usage is TRBV6-1 and J usage is TRBJ2-2, with D unresolved. The germline V gene encodes CDR1 MNHNS and CDR2 SASEGT. The CDR3 length is 15 residues. Trimming removed 5 bases at V and 6 bases at J, with 16 bases between.